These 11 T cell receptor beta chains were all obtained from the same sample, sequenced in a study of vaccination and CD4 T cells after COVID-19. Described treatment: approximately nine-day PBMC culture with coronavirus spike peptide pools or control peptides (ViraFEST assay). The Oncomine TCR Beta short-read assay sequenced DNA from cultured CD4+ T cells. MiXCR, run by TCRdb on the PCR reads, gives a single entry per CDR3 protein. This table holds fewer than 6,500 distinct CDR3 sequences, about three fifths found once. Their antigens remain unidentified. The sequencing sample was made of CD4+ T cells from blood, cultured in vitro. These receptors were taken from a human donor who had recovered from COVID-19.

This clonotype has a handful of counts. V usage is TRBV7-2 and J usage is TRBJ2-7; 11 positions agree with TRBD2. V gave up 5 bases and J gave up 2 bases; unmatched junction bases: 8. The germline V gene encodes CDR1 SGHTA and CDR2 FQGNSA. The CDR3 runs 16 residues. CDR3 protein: CASSLRLAGPTYEQYF. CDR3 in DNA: TGTGCCAGCAGCCTAAGACTAGCGGGACCGACCTACGAGCAGTACTTC.

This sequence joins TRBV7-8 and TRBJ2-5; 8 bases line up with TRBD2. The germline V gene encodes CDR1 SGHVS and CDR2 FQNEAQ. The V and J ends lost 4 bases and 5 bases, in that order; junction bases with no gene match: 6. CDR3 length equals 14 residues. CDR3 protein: CASSSGLAWETQYF. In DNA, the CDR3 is TGTGCCAGCAGCTCAGGACTAGCATGGGAGACCCAGTACTTC. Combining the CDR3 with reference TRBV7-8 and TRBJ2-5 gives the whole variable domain GAGVSQSPRYKVAKRGQDVALRCDPISGHVSLFWYQQALGQGPEFLTYFQNEAQLDKSGLPSDRFFAERPEGSVSTLKIQRTQQEDSAVYLCASSSGLAWETQYFGPGTRLLVL.

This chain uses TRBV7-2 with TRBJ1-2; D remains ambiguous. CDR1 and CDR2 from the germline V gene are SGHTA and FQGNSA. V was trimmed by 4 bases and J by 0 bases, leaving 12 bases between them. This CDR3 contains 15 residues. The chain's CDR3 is CASSSPDRTNYGYTF. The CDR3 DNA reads TGTGCCAGCAGCTCCCCCGACCGAACTAACTATGGCTACACCTTC.

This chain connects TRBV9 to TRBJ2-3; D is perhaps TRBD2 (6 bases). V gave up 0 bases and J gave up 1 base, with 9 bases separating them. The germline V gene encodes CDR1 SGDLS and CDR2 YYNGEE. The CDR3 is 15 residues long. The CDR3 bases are TGTGCCAGCAGCGTAGGGGCTAGCGGCACAGATACGCAGTATTTT. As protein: CASSVGASGTDTQYF.

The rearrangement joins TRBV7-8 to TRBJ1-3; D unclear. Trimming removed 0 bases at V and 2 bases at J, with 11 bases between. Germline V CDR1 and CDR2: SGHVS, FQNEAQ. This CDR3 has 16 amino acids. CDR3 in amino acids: CASSLATAGTGNTIYF. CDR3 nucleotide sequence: TGTGCCAGCAGCTTAGCGACGGCTGGAACTGGAAACACCATATATTTT.

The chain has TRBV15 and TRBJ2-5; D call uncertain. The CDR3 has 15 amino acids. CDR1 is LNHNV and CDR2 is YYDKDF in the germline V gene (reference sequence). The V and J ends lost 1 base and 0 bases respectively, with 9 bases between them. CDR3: CATSRVTWYQETQYF. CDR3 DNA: TGTGCCACCAGCAGAGTAACATGGTACCAAGAGACCCAGTACTTC.

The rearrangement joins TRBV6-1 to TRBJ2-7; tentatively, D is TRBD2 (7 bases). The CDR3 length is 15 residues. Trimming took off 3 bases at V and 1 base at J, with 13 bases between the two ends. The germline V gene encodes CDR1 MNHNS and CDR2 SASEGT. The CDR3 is CASSDRGAISYEQYF. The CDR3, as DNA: TGTGCCAGCAGTGATCGGGGGGCCATTTCCTACGAGCAGTACTTC.

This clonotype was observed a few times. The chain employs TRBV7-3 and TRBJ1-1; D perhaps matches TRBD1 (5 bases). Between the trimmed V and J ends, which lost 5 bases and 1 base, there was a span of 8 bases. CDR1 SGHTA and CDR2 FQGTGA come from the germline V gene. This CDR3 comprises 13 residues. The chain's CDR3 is CASSPGQNTEAFF. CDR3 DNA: TGTGCCAGCAGCCCCGGACAGAACACTGAAGCTTTCTTT.

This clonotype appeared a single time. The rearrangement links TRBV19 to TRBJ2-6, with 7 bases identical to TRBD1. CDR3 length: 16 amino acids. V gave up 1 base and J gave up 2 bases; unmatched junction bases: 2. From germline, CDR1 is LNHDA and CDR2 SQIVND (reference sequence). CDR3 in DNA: TGTGCCAGTAGTATAGTAACAGGGGCTGGGGCCAACGTCCTGACTTTC. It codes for CASSIVTGAGANVLTF.

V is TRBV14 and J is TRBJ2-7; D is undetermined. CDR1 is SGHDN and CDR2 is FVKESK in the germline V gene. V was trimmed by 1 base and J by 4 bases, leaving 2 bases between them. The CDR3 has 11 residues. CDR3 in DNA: TGTGCCAGCAGCCAAGTATACGAGCAGTACTTC. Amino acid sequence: CASSQVYEQYF.

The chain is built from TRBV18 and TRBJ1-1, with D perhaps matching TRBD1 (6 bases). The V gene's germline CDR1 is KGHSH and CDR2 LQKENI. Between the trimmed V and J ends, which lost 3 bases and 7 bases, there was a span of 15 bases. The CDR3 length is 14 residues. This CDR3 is CASSPSGDRGEAFF. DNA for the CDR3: TGTGCCAGCTCACCCTCAGGGGATCGCGGTGAAGCTTTCTTT.